Presented here are 26 T cell receptor beta chains from one specimen sequenced in a study of blood T cell repertoires in COVID-19. Some clones are missing from TCRdb's copy, which holds only in-frame ones; the method was immunoSEQ multiplex PCR. Of over 200,000 clones listed, about nine tenths are singletons. The sequenced sample was peripheral blood. These receptors were obtained from a man between 35 and 55 years old who had recovered from COVID-19.

This sequence joins TRBV5-1 and TRBJ2-7, with 11 bases that match TRBD2. V was pared by 4 bases and J by 5 bases, with 11 bases of the junction left unmatched. Per the germline V gene, CDR1 is SGHRS and CDR2 is YFSETQ. This CDR3 has 16 residues. CDR3 sequence reads: CASSISLAGVGNEQYF. In nucleotides, the CDR3 is TGCGCCAGCAGCATTTCACTAGCGGGAGTGGGCAACGAGCAGTACTTC.

The V call is TRBV24-1, the J call TRBJ2-1; D might be TRBD1 (5 bases). This CDR3 has 12 amino acids. Trimming cost V 6 bases and J 10 bases, with 12 bases left between them. Germline V gene sequence: CDR1 KGHDR, CDR2 SFDVKD. CDR3 residues: CATSYRGGEQFF. The CDR3 coding sequence is TGTGCCACCAGTTATAGGGGTGGAGAGCAGTTCTTC.

The rearrangement joins TRBV19 to TRBJ2-1, with D perhaps matching TRBD2 (6 bases). This CDR3 is 16 amino acids long. V shed 3 bases and J shed 5 bases, with 17 bases lying between them. Germline V gene sequence: CDR1 LNHDA, CDR2 SQIVND (reference sequence). The DNA of the CDR3 is TGTGCCAGTAGTATCATAACGGGAGCGGGCCACAATGAGCAGTTCTTC. It codes for CASSIITGAGHNEQFF.

The chain recombines TRBV20-1 with TRBJ1-1; D gene ambiguous. The CDR3 contains 11 residues. From germline, CDR1 is DFQATT and CDR2 SNEGSKA (reference sequence). Trimming cost V 4 bases and J 1 base, with 4 bases left between them. The chain's CDR3 is CSAKRNTEAFF. The CDR3 bases are TGCAGTGCTAAGAGGAACACTGAAGCTTTCTTT.

This clone was seen a few times. The chain links TRBV20-1 to TRBJ2-3; D remains unclear. The CDR3 runs 12 residues. Germline V gives CDR1 DFQATT, CDR2 SNEGSKA (reference sequence). Trimming removed 3 bases at V and 5 bases at J, with 9 bases between. Here the CDR3 DNA reads TGCAGTGCTAGTGATGCGGAAGATACGCAGTATTTT. Its translation: CSASDAEDTQYF.

The chain uses TRBV15 and TRBJ1-1; tentatively, D is TRBD1 (5 bases). Germline V gene sequence: CDR1 LNHNV, CDR2 YYDKDF (reference sequence). Trimming removed 7 bases at V and 1 base at J, with 10 bases between. The CDR3 runs to 13 residues. The CDR3 region has the DNA TGTGCCACCACGTGGGGGGAGAACACTGAAGCTTTCTTT. Translation: CATTWGENTEAFF.

The V and J genes are TRBV11-1 and TRBJ2-7, with 15 bases matching TRBD2. Germline V gene data show CDR1 as SGHAT and CDR2 as FQDESV (reference sequence). Trimming removed 4 bases from V and 7 bases from J; junction bases left unmatched: 2. The CDR3 consists of 14 residues. The CDR3 nucleotides read TGTGCCAGCAGCTCGGGACTAGCGGGAGGAGAGCAGTACTTC. Translating gives CASSSGLAGGEQYF.

The rearrangement joins TRBV19 to TRBJ2-1; TRBD1 matches at 12 bases. CDR1 LNHDA and CDR2 SQIVND come from the germline V gene (reference sequence). The V segment lost 1 base and the J segment 2 bases; nucleotides outside the gene matches: 15. The CDR3 length is 21 residues. The CDR3 DNA sequence: TGTGCCAGTAGTATAGGGGACAGGGGGCGCCTAGCGGGAGTTCCCTACAATGAGCAGTTCTTC. Translating it yields CASSIGDRGRLAGVPYNEQFF.

CDR3 sequence: CSASGSLAGSTDTQYF. The CDR3 DNA reads as TGCAGTGCTAGTGGGTCGCTAGCGGGTAGCACAGATACGCAGTATTTT. The chain carries TRBV20-1 and TRBJ2-3; 8 bases line up with TRBD2. V lost 3 bases, J lost 0 bases, and 8 bases stayed unmatched. Germline CDR1 and CDR2: DFQATT and SNEGSKA (reference sequence). The CDR3 runs to 16 residues.

As for this clone: The sample holds other DNA sequences that translate to the same CDR3. This chain links TRBV5-1 with TRBJ2-7, with TRBD1 identical over 7 bases. The CDR3 covers 12 residues. After removal of 0 bases from V and 7 bases from J, the junction contained 1 base not matched to a gene. Germline-derived CDR1 and CDR2 are SGHRS and YFSETQ. The CDR3 loop is CASSLAGGEQYF. The CDR3 nucleotides read TGCGCCAGCAGCTTGGCAGGGGGTGAGCAGTACTTC.

This clone showed up just a few times. V is TRBV2 and J is TRBJ1-2; 9 bases line up with TRBD1. CDR1 is SNHLY and CDR2 is FYNNEI in the germline V gene. The V segment lost 4 bases and the J segment 8 bases; nucleotides outside the gene matches: 8. The CDR3 has 14 amino acids. CDR3 loop: CASSVRQGVSGYTF. DNA of the CDR3: TGTGCCAGCAGTGTAAGACAGGGGGTGAGCGGCTACACCTTC.

The chain combines TRBV18 with TRBJ2-1; 11 bases map to TRBD2. Per the germline V gene, CDR1 is KGHSH and CDR2 is LQKENI. The V gene end was trimmed by 6 bases and the J gene end by 5 bases; junction bases not matched to a gene: 15. The CDR3 totals 18 residues. CDR3 sequence (DNA): TGTGCCAGCTCCCTCAGGACTAGCGGGCCAGGGGGGCACAATGAGCAGTTCTTC. Encoded protein: CASSLRTSGPGGHNEQFF.

Only one count was recorded for this clone. The J gene is TRBJ2-3, the V gene TRBV6-5; tentative D call: TRBD1 (5 bases). The CDR3 extends over 13 amino acids. Per the germline V gene, CDR1 is MNHEY and CDR2 is SVGAGI. V was pared by 6 bases and J by 5 bases, with 12 bases between. CDR3 in DNA: TGTGCCAGCAGGGGGCTTGGGAAAGATACGCAGTATTTT. It yields the protein CASRGLGKDTQYF.

The chain combines TRBV27 with TRBJ1-2; tentative D call: TRBD1 (5 bases). V was shortened by 2 bases and J by 8 bases, with 18 bases between the two germline ends. This CDR3 has 15 amino acids. CDR1 and CDR2 from the germline V gene are MNHEY and SMNVEV (reference sequence). For the CDR3, the DNA is TGTGCCAGCAGTTTACGTGGGGCCCCTTTGGGGGGCTACACCTTC. This encodes CASSLRGAPLGGYTF.

V is TRBV25-1 and J is TRBJ2-2, with 11 bases lining up with TRBD2. CDR3 length: 17 amino acids. Germline CDR1 reads MGHDK; CDR2 reads SYGVNS. J was trimmed by 2 bases and V by 5 bases; bases with no gene match: 7. DNA of the CDR3: TGTGCCAGCAGTTTAGGGACTAGCGGTTTTAACACCGGGGAGCTGTTTTTT. Amino acids: CASSLGTSGFNTGELFF.

The chain is built from TRBV27 and TRBJ2-7, with TRBD1 matching over 8 bases. Germline V CDR1 and CDR2: MNHEY, SMNVEV (reference sequence). The CDR3 extends over 18 amino acids. The junction had 12 bases not matched to a gene; V was cut back by 0 bases and J by 2 bases. Written as DNA, the CDR3 is TGTGCCAGCAGTTTATCGGCGCTCGGACAGGGACCAACCTACGAGCAGTACTTC. It translates to CASSLSALGQGPTYEQYF.

This rearrangement joins TRBV2 to TRBJ2-3; D unresolved. The germline V and J ends were trimmed by 4 bases and 11 bases, with 10 bases remaining between them. The CDR3 is 11 residues long. Germline V gives CDR1 SNHLY, CDR2 FYNNEI. The CDR3 nucleotides are TGTGCCAGCAGTGTAGAGATACGGCAGTATTTT. This codes for CASSVEIRQYF.

The CDR3 DNA reads TGTGCCAGCAGCCACAACAGGGAAAATGAGCAGTTCTTC. It translates to CASSHNRENEQFF. The V call is TRBV5-4, the J call TRBJ2-1, with TRBD1 as a possible D gene (6 bases). The CDR3 is 13 residues long. Trimming took 4 bases from V and 7 from J, leaving 12 bases between them. CDR1 and CDR2 from the germline V gene are SGHNT and YYREEE (reference sequence).

V is TRBV5-1 and J is TRBJ2-1, with 15 bases that match TRBD2. The CDR3 runs 15 residues. V lost 4 bases and J lost 13; bases outside the gene matches: 9. Germline V gene sequence: CDR1 SGHRS, CDR2 YFSETQ. CDR3 protein: CASSPAGLAGGTQFF. The CDR3 DNA sequence: TGCGCCAGCAGCCCCGCGGGACTAGCGGGAGGTACTCAGTTCTTC.

The CDR3 DNA reads as TGTGCCAGCAGCCATTCGACAGGGGGGAATAATTCACCCCTCCACTTT. It specifies CASSHSTGGNNSPLHF. The chain links TRBV7-9 to TRBJ1-6; 9 nucleotides align to TRBD1. Trimming cost V 5 bases and J 5 bases; bases outside gene matches: 7. This CDR3 spans 16 amino acids. Germline values: CDR1 SEHNR, CDR2 FQNEAQ (reference sequence). Combining the CDR3 with reference TRBV7-9 and TRBJ1-6 gives the whole variable domain DTGVSQNPRHKITKRGQNVTFRCDPISEHNRLYWYRQTLGQGPEFLTYFQNEAQLEKSRLLSDRFSAERPKGSFSTLEIQRTEQGDSAMYLCASSHSTGGNNSPLHFGNGTRLTVT.

The chain employs TRBV27 and TRBJ2-7; 11 bases are a match to TRBD2. CDR3 length: 19 residues. Trimming cost V 4 bases and J 0 bases; bases outside gene matches: 14. Looked up from germline, CDR1 is MNHEY and CDR2 is SMNVEV (reference sequence). This chain's CDR3 is CASSSPTSGVPPISYEQYF. CDR3 coding DNA: TGTGCCAGCAGTTCCCCGACTAGCGGGGTACCACCCATCTCCTACGAGCAGTACTTC.

CDR3 sequence: CASSLGDSLNYGYTF. In DNA, the CDR3 is TGTGCCAGCAGCTTAGGGGACAGCCTTAACTATGGCTACACCTTC. This chain connects TRBV7-9 to TRBJ1-2; 7 bases align to TRBD1. This CDR3 is 15 amino acids long. Germline CDR1 is SEHNR and CDR2 is FQNEAQ (reference sequence). V gave up 1 base and J gave up 1 base; unmatched junction bases: 3.

The rearrangement joins TRBV10-3 to TRBJ2-5, with a possible D match to TRBD2 (6 bases). Trimming cost V 6 bases and J 5 bases, with 16 bases left between them. This CDR3 contains 14 residues. CDR1 and CDR2 (germline): ENHRY, SYGVKD. DNA for the CDR3: TGTGCCATCAGCCTAGGACTAAGCGGGGAGACCCAGTACTTC. Its protein is CAISLGLSGETQYF.

V usage is TRBV7-8 and J usage is TRBJ2-1; 7 bases are a match to TRBD1. Germline assignment: CDR1 SGHVS and CDR2 FQNEAQ. This CDR3 is 11 amino acids long. V gave up 8 bases and J gave up 6 bases; unmatched junction bases: 1. CDR3 sequence (DNA): TGTGCCAGCCGACAGGGCAATGAGCAGTTCTTC. Amino acid sequence: CASRQGNEQFF.

The chain is built from TRBV6-5 and TRBJ1-3; D ambiguous. From germline, CDR1 is MNHEY and CDR2 SVGAGI. CDR3 size: 13 residues. V was cut by 5 bases and J by 1 base, with 6 bases left in between. In DNA form, the CDR3 reads TGTGCCAGCAGTCACCGGTCTGGAAACACCATATATTTT. Translated, it gives CASSHRSGNTIYF.

The chain joins TRBV19 to TRBJ1-1, with D possibly TRBD1 on 6 matching bases. CDR1 and CDR2 (germline): LNHDA, SQIVND (reference sequence). This CDR3 comprises 14 residues. Trimming pared 2 bases from V and 3 bases from J, leaving 10 bases between. The CDR3 spells CASSIRGMDTEAFF. The CDR3 bases are TGTGCCAGTAGTATAAGGGGGATGGACACTGAAGCTTTCTTT.